This T cell receptor (beta chain) was retrieved from a study of beta chain features in type 1 diabetes. This CDR3 spans 13 amino acids. Germline values: CDR1 SQVTM, CDR2 ANQGSEA. Deletions cut 4 bases from V and 3 bases from J, with 12 bases between. The sequenced template was cDNA made from the entire isolated RNA. Sequencing of naive, central memory and regulatory T cell samples gave an average of about 3.7 million reads. Sequencing used immunoSEQ multiplex PCR; TCRdb keeps in-frame clones, though not all of them. The sample contains about 180,000 clones, roughly an eighth of which appear only once. Sorting of CD4+ naive, central memory, regulatory and stem cell-like memory cells was performed via CD45RO/CCR7/CD25/CD127/CD95/CD27.

The sequencing sample was made of central memory CD4+ T cells from blood. This chain connects TRBV29-1 to TRBJ1-1, with D maybe TRBD1 (6 bases). This receptor was identified in a woman aged 18-35 years in good health. The CDR3 loop is CSVGGGAYTEAFF. The CDR3 region has the DNA TGCAGCGTTGGCGGGGGCGCTTACACTGAAGCTTTCTTT.